The 29 T cell receptor beta chains below were found in one sample sequenced in a study of cytomegalovirus exposure and HLA in healthy donors. With 60 Vbeta and 13 Jbeta primers, the PCR was carried out. Some clones are missing from TCRdb's copy, which holds only in-frame ones; the method was immunoSEQ multiplex PCR. The table has under 250,000 clones, over 70% seen once. Sample: PBMCs. The receptor set was obtained from a boy between 2 and 10 years old in good health and CMV-seronegative.

The V gene is TRBV5-1, the J gene TRBJ1-2; D not certain. Trimming stripped 7 bases from V and 2 bases from J, with 6 bases between. The CDR3 totals 11 residues. Germline V gene lookup returns CDR1 SGHRS and CDR2 YFSETQ. The CDR3 protein is CASAENYGYTF. The DNA for the CDR3 is TGCGCCAGCGCAGAAAACTATGGCTACACCTTC.

The table lists this clone with a few counts. The chain links TRBV19 to TRBJ2-5; 7 nucleotides line up with TRBD2. The CDR3 runs 14 residues. Losses at the gene ends were 3 bases for V and 4 bases for J; bases not matched to a gene: 5. CDR1 and CDR2 (germline): LNHDA, SQIVND (reference sequence). This chain's CDR3 is CASSMAGGRETQYF. The DNA of the CDR3 is TGTGCCAGTAGTATGGCCGGCGGGAGAGAGACCCAGTACTTC.

This sequence joins TRBV29-1 and TRBJ1-2, with D tentatively TRBD1 (5 bases). Trimming removed 1 base from V and 6 bases from J, with 12 bases in between. The CDR3 consists of 13 residues. Germline CDR1 and CDR2: SQVTM and ANQGSEA. This CDR3 is CSVEVFGRDGYTF. CDR3 bases: TGCAGCGTTGAAGTTTTTGGCAGGGATGGCTACACCTTC.

The J gene is TRBJ2-1, the V gene TRBV29-1; 11 bases align to TRBD2. Germline CDR1 reads SQVTM; CDR2 reads ANQGSEA. The CDR3 sequence is 13 residues long. With 7 bases clipped from V and 8 bases from J, the junction kept 7 bases outside the gene matches. Written as DNA, the CDR3 is TGCAGCGCCGGGACTAGCGGCAGCGATGAGCAGTTCTTC. Translating gives CSAGTSGSDEQFF.

V usage is TRBV9 and J usage is TRBJ1-1; D is undetermined. Trimming removed 4 bases from V and 0 bases from J, with 4 bases in between. Germline CDR1 is SGDLS and CDR2 is YYNGEE. The CDR3 is 12 residues long. The CDR3 DNA is TGTGCCAGCAGCCCTATGAACACTGAAGCTTTCTTT. Its translation: CASSPMNTEAFF.

The rearrangement uses TRBV30 and TRBJ2-7; 7 bases align to TRBD1. This CDR3 is built from 14 residues. Germline lookup yields CDR1 GTSNPN and CDR2 SVGIG (reference sequence). Trimming removed 1 base from V and 0 bases from J; junction bases left unmatched: 3. The CDR3 DNA reads TGTGCCTGGAGTGACGGGGACAGCTCCTACGAGCAGTACTTC. Translation gives CAWSDGDSSYEQYF.

This clone was seen a handful of times. This chain connects TRBV14 to TRBJ2-7, with D perhaps TRBD2 (6 bases). From germline, CDR1 is SGHDN and CDR2 FVKESK. The length of the CDR3 is 16 residues. Deletions cut 4 bases from V and 1 base from J, with 17 bases between. The CDR3: CASSPLGGERSYEQYF. The CDR3 DNA is TGTGCCAGCAGCCCCCTAGGAGGGGAACGGTCCTACGAGCAGTACTTC.

The chain joins TRBV5-1 to TRBJ1-1, with 7 bases matching TRBD1. V lost 4 bases, J lost 0 bases, and 3 bases stayed unmatched. This CDR3 comprises 14 residues. Germline CDR1 SGHRS, CDR2 YFSETQ. Here the CDR3 DNA reads TGCGCCAGCAGCCCGGACAGGATGAACACTGAAGCTTTCTTT. Translating it yields CASSPDRMNTEAFF. Full variable domain (outside the CDR3, taken from reference TRBV5-1 and TRBJ1-1): KAGVTQTPRYLIKTRGQQVTLSCSPISGHRSVSWYQQTPGQGLQFLFEYFSETQRNKGNFPGRFSGRQFSNSRSEMNVSTLELGDSALYLCASSPDRMNTEAFFGQGTRLTVV.

This clone showed up just once. This sequence joins TRBV2 and TRBJ1-2, with D maybe TRBD1 (5 bases). The CDR3 totals 13 residues. Germline lookup yields CDR1 SNHLY and CDR2 FYNNEI. Trimming pared 8 bases from V and 0 bases from J, leaving 10 bases between. CDR3 coding DNA: TGTGCCAGCCGTCGGGGGTCTAACTATGGCTACACCTTC. This codes for CASRRGSNYGYTF.

The gene calls are TRBV4-1 and TRBJ2-7; weak D call: TRBD1 (6 bases). Germline CDR1 and CDR2: MGHRA and YSYEKL. CDR3 size: 14 residues. Trimming took 4 bases from V and 2 from J, leaving 12 bases between them. The CDR3 sequence: CASSPGAGAYEQYF. In DNA, the CDR3 is TGCGCCAGCAGCCCTGGGGCAGGGGCCTACGAGCAGTACTTC.

DNA for the CDR3: TGTGCCAGCAGTCGACAGGGGGCCTACAATGAGCAGTTCTTC. Amino acids: CASSRQGAYNEQFF. This chain uses TRBV27 with TRBJ2-1; 9 nucleotides align to TRBD1. With 5 bases clipped from V and 2 bases from J, the junction kept 1 base outside the gene matches. The V gene's germline CDR1 is MNHEY and CDR2 SMNVEV (reference sequence). The CDR3 has 14 residues.

This clone was picked up one time. The rearrangement links TRBV5-3 to TRBJ2-3, with 7 bases identical to TRBD2. TRBV5-3 is annotated as an ORF whose role is uncertain. The CDR3 consists of 13 residues. The trim removed 5 bases at V and 5 bases at J, leaving 5 bases unmatched. Written as DNA, the CDR3 is TGTGCCAGAAGACTAGCGAGGAGAGATACGCAGTATTTT. As protein: CARRLARRDTQYF.

The gene calls are TRBV13 and TRBJ2-1, with a weak D call TRBD2 (6 bases). CDR3 length: 15 residues. Trimming pared 4 bases from V and 5 bases from J, leaving 15 bases between. Germline V CDR1 and CDR2: PRHDT, FYEKMQ (reference sequence). CDR3 DNA: TGTGCCAGCAGCTCACTTTGGGGACTTCACAATGAGCAGTTCTTC. Encoded protein: CASSSLWGLHNEQFF.

The V call is TRBV7-6, the J call TRBJ2-1; 7 bases line up with TRBD2. Germline V gene data show CDR1 as SGHVS and CDR2 as FNYEAQ. CDR3 length equals 17 residues. Trimming at V came to 4 bases and at J to 0 bases, leaving 9 bases not matched to a gene. The CDR3 DNA reads as TGTGCCAGCAGCTCAAGCGGGACTACCTACTCCTACAATGAGCAGTTCTTC. Translated, it gives CASSSSGTTYSYNEQFF.

The rearrangement uses TRBV30 and TRBJ2-2, with D hard to call. This CDR3 spans 11 amino acids. CDR1 is GTSNPN, CDR2 SVGIG, per germline (reference sequence). The V end lost 4 bases, the J end lost 5 bases, and 5 bases lay between the germline ends. The chain's CDR3 is CAWMRTGELFF. CDR3 in DNA: TGTGCCTGGATGAGGACCGGGGAGCTGTTTTTT.

The gene calls are TRBV30 and TRBJ2-5; D remains unclear. The DNA end lines up better with TRBJ2-7; the J call may be wrong. This CDR3 is built from 11 residues. In germline, CDR1 is GTSNPN, CDR2 SVGIG (reference sequence). The CDR3 DNA is TGTGCCTGGAGTAACCCCCTCGAGCAGTACTTC. Its protein is CAWSNPLEQYF.

The J gene is TRBJ2-3, the V gene TRBV2; the match to TRBD2 covers 9 bases. Looked up from germline, CDR1 is SNHLY and CDR2 is FYNNEI. The CDR3 length is 14 residues. The junction had 8 bases not matched to a gene; V was cut back by 7 bases and J by 6 bases. In DNA form, the CDR3 reads TGTGCCAGCAATGCGGGGGGGCCGGGGGATACGCAGTATTTT. Translated: CASNAGGPGDTQYF.

The V gene is TRBV30, the J gene TRBJ2-5, with 10 nucleotides matching TRBD1. The DNA end is a closer match to TRBJ2-7, so the J assignment may be wrong. There are 14 residues in the CDR3. CDR1 and CDR2 (germline): GTSNPN, SVGIG (reference sequence). The CDR3 DNA follows: TGTGCCTGGAGTGTACGACAGGGGGCGGGCGAGCAGTACTTC. Translation: CAWSVRQGAGEQYF.

The chain joins TRBV6-5 to TRBJ1-2; TRBD1 might be the D (6 bases). CDR3 length equals 14 residues. CDR1 is MNHEY and CDR2 is SVGAGI in the germline V gene. Trimming pared 2 bases from V and 8 bases from J, leaving 15 bases between. This chain's CDR3 is CASSYNRGARGYTF. The CDR3 DNA follows: TGTGCCAGCAGTTACAATCGGGGGGCGCGAGGCTACACCTTC.

The genes are TRBV11-3 and TRBJ2-1; D uncertain. The CDR3 runs 15 residues. Deletions cut 1 base from V and 5 bases from J, with 12 bases between. Germline CDR1 reads SGHNT; CDR2 reads YENEEA. CDR3 loop: CASSLGVAANNEQFF. The CDR3 DNA reads as TGTGCCAGCAGCTTAGGGGTAGCAGCCAACAATGAGCAGTTCTTC.

The genes are TRBV7-9 and TRBJ2-5; D not resolved. CDR1 is SEHNR and CDR2 is FQNEAQ in the germline V gene (reference sequence). Between the trimmed V and J ends, which lost 5 bases and 5 bases, there was a span of 9 bases. The CDR3 covers 12 residues. The CDR3 DNA reads TGTGCCAGCAGCCCTATGAGGGAGACCCAGTACTTC. Translation gives CASSPMRETQYF.

In its sample, this clone was seen a few times. The rearrangement joins TRBV5-6 to TRBJ2-3; D perhaps matches TRBD2 (6 bases). Deletions cut 7 bases from V and 6 bases from J, with 18 bases between. Germline CDR1 is SGHDT and CDR2 is YYEEEE. This CDR3 spans 14 amino acids. In DNA form, the CDR3 reads TGTGCCAGCCGTTACGGGGGAGCGCGGGATACGCAGTATTTT. This gives the protein CASRYGGARDTQYF.

A word on this clone: Other DNA sequences in the sample encode the same CDR3. The CDR3 DNA is TGCAGTGCTAGAGGAGCCTACGAGCAGTACTTC. Residues: CSARGAYEQYF. This chain joins TRBV20-1 and TRBJ2-7, with D hard to call. The CDR3 has 11 residues. Per the germline V gene, CDR1 is DFQATT and CDR2 is SNEGSKA (reference sequence). Trimming shortened V by 1 base and J by 2 bases, and 3 bases separated the two germline ends.

The V and J genes are TRBV19 and TRBJ2-1, with 7 positions matching TRBD2. Trimming removed 7 bases from V and 4 bases from J; junction bases left unmatched: 13. CDR1 is LNHDA and CDR2 is SQIVND in the germline V gene (reference sequence). This CDR3 is built from 16 residues. DNA of the CDR3: TGTGCCAGTATCCTCCAGTGTCTAGCGGCTTACAATGAGCAGTTCTTC. This gives the protein CASILQCLAAYNEQFF.

The chain couples TRBV7-9 to TRBJ2-7; possibly TRBD2 for D (5 bases). The CDR3 totals 14 residues. Between the trimmed V and J ends, which lost 4 bases and 2 bases, there was a span of 12 bases. CDR1 is SEHNR and CDR2 is FQNEAQ in the germline V gene (reference sequence). This CDR3 is CASSSQRAAYEQYF. The CDR3 nucleotides read TGTGCCAGCAGCTCACAGCGAGCGGCCTACGAGCAGTACTTC.

This chain links TRBV19 with TRBJ2-7, with D maybe TRBD2 (5 bases). Germline V gene lookup returns CDR1 LNHDA and CDR2 SQIVND (reference sequence). This CDR3 spans 13 amino acids. Trimming pared 5 bases from V and 5 bases from J, leaving 13 bases between. The CDR3 reads CASSQYPGNEQYF. CDR3 bases: TGTGCCAGTAGTCAATACCCCGGGAACGAGCAGTACTTC.

The V gene is TRBV27, the J gene TRBJ1-2; TRBD1 might be the D (5 bases). Germline lookup yields CDR1 MNHEY and CDR2 SMNVEV (reference sequence). V was pared by 0 bases and J by 4 bases, with 12 bases between. This CDR3 region has 15 residues. The CDR3 here is CASSLSGAGGYGYTF. Written as DNA, the CDR3 is TGTGCCAGCAGTTTATCAGGGGCGGGGGGCTATGGCTACACCTTC.

The chain couples TRBV30 to TRBJ1-1; no reliable D call. The CDR3 runs 13 residues. CDR1 is GTSNPN and CDR2 is SVGIG in the germline V gene (reference sequence). V was pared by 1 base and J by 4 bases, with 10 bases between. CDR3 sequence: CAWSDVLSTEAFF. As DNA, the CDR3 is TGTGCCTGGAGTGATGTACTGAGCACTGAAGCTTTCTTT. Together with reference TRBV30 and TRBJ1-1, the CDR3 gives the full variable domain: SQTIHQWPATLVQPVGSPLSLECTVEGTSNPNLYWYRQAAGRGLQLLFYSVGIGQISSEVPQNLSASRPQDRQFILSSKKLLLSDSGFYLCAWSDVLSTEAFFGQGTRLTVV.

A single count supports this clone. The CDR3 nucleotides are TGTGCCTGGAGTGTAGCGGGAGGGGTGGATACGCAGTATTTT. It translates to CAWSVAGGVDTQYF. The chain carries TRBV30 and TRBJ2-3, with 10 positions matching TRBD2. V dropped 0 bases and J dropped 6; count of bases not matched to a gene: 3. This CDR3 comprises 14 residues. CDR1 is GTSNPN, CDR2 SVGIG, per germline (reference sequence). The full variable domain, its missing parts supplied by reference TRBV30 and TRBJ2-3, is SQTIHQWPATLVQPVGSPLSLECTVEGTSNPNLYWYRQAAGRGLQLLFYSVGIGQISSEVPQNLSASRPQDRQFILSSKKLLLSDSGFYLCAWSVAGGVDTQYFGPGTRLTVL.